This T cell receptor beta chain was captured by sequencing in a study of CD8+ T cells in alopecia areata. In the study overall: Each of the treated patients was given oral tofacitinib, 5 to 10 mg twice daily, for moderate-to-severe alopecia areata. Broader study findings: Tofacitinib significantly reduced both scalp clonality and expanded CD8+ clones among the top 100. The study found that many expanded lesional clones persisted in scalp and blood during tofacitinib. Scalp specimens additionally yield sequences from normal skin's resident alphabeta T cells.

Sequencing relied on a cDNA template that was reverse transcribed from extracted RNA. Sequencing was performed with immunoSEQ multiplex PCR; in TCRdb, only in-frame clones are kept and a portion is missing. The sample includes 150,000 to 200,000 clones, less than 70% of them seen just once. Trimming cost V 4 bases and J 6 bases, with 7 bases left between them. This CDR3 has 11 amino acids. Germline V lookup: CDR1 SQVTM, CDR2 ANQGSEA. Notes on this clone: Its antigen is currently unknown.

Treatment specified: oral pan-JAK inhibitor, 5-10 mg twice daily. The chain recombines TRBV29-1 with TRBJ2-1, with D tentatively TRBD1 or TRBD2 (5 bases each). The source of this sequence is a human donor with alopecia areata. The sequencing used CD4+ T cells sorted from blood, collected around week 47, from a patient treated with tofacitinib. Written as DNA, the CDR3 is TGCAGCGTTGGAGGGGTCAATGAGCAGTTCTTC. Its protein is CSVGGVNEQFF.